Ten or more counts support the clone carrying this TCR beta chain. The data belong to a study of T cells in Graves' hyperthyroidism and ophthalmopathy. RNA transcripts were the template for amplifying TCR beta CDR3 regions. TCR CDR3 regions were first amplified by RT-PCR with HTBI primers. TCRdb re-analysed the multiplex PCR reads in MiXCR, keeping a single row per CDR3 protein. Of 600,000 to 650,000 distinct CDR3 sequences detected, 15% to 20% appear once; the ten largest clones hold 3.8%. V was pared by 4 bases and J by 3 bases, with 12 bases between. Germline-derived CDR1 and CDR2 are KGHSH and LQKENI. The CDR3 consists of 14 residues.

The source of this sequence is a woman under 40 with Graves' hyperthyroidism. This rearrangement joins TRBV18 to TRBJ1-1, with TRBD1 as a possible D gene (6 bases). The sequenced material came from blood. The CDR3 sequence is CASSLQSGDTEAFF. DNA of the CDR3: TGTGCCAGCTCACTCCAGTCAGGGGACACTGAAGCTTTCTTT.